This T cell receptor (beta chain) is from a study of blood T cell repertoires in COVID-19. Study-wide context: The United States, Italy and Spain were the sources of the acute and convalescent COVID-19 samples. In each case, the material was cDNA or gDNA derived from T cells, B-cell-depleted T cells, or PBMCs.

As processed by the authors: Using reference gene primer amplification, nucleated cell counts were estimated. Using immunoSEQ multiplex PCR, the repertoire was profiled, and TCRdb retains in-frame clones only, with some absent. Clone size and V and J calls were adopted from that table, with D and trimming inferred from the DNA. The table shows around 140,000 clones, with roughly 81% occurring only once. J was trimmed by 4 bases and V by 0 bases; bases with no gene match: 9. The CDR3 is 17 amino acids. Germline loops: CDR1 SEHNR, CDR2 FQNEAQ (reference sequence). This clone appeared many times. The TCR was taken from a woman in her 50s with active or convalescent COVID-19. The chain uses TRBV7-9 and TRBJ1-2; TRBD1 matches 9 bases. The specimen was peripheral blood. The CDR3: CASSLAIGTGSLYGYTF. For the CDR3, the DNA is TGTGCCAGCAGCTTAGCGATAGGGACAGGGTCCCTCTATGGCTACACCTTC.